What follows are 26 T cell receptor beta chains derived from one specimen sequenced in a study of T cell changes during pregnancy in multiple sclerosis (dated by TCRdb to between 2018 and 2020). Library prep was done by the immunoSEQ multiplex PCR assay. What TCRdb holds here is the immuneACCESS table cut down to in-frame rearrangements. Part of the clones is not present; checked against another copy, under half of the missing clones reflect an unresolved V gene, and the others are unexplained. Within this sample are tens of thousands of clones, with about nine tenths of them counted one time only. Of the sample, more than 0.5% is held by the ten largest clones. The input for sequencing was CD4+ T cells from peripheral blood mononuclear cells, taken in the first trimester of pregnancy. The receptors were sampled from a female donor with multiple sclerosis, enrolled in a pregnancy study.

This chain connects TRBV5-1 to TRBJ2-5, with 10 bases that match TRBD1. Per the germline V gene, CDR1 is SGHRS and CDR2 is YFSETQ. This CDR3 region has 15 residues. V was pared by 2 bases and J by 3 bases, with 4 bases of the junction left unmatched. As DNA, the CDR3 is TGCGCCAGCAGCTTATCCGGGACAGGGGAAGAGACCCAGTACTTC. This encodes CASSLSGTGEETQYF.

This clone was found a few times. The chain employs TRBV4-3 and TRBJ1-5; D may be TRBD1 (6 bases). V gave up 0 bases and J gave up 6 bases, with 15 bases separating them. The CDR3 runs 16 residues. Germline assignment: CDR1 LGHNA and CDR2 YSLEER. The CDR3 bases are TGCGCCAGCAGCCAAGATCTGGGGGGGGCGGGTCAGCCCCAGCATTTT. It specifies CASSQDLGGAGQPQHF.

V usage is TRBV4-1 and J usage is TRBJ2-6, with TRBD1 identical over 8 bases. The CDR3 has 19 amino acids. V was pared by 1 base and J by 1 base, with 9 bases of the junction left unmatched. From germline, CDR1 is MGHRA and CDR2 YSYEKL. CDR3 coding DNA: TGCGCCAGCAGCCAAGGGGGCGTCAGGGGGCCTTCTGGGGCCAACGTCCTGACTTTC. Translation gives CASSQGGVRGPSGANVLTF.

The genes are TRBV6-5 and TRBJ2-2; no reliable D call. CDR3 length equals 13 residues. Germline CDR1 is MNHEY and CDR2 is SVGAGI. With 6 bases removed from V and 6 bases from J, the gap between germline ends came to 11 bases. CDR3 in amino acids: CASRLRFAGELFF. In DNA, the CDR3 is TGTGCCAGCAGACTCCGTTTCGCCGGGGAGCTGTTTTTT.

The genes are TRBV19 and TRBJ1-4; D ambiguous. CDR3 length: 14 amino acids. V was clipped by 1 base and J by 3 bases, with 6 bases between them. The germline gives CDR1 LNHDA, CDR2 SQIVND (reference sequence). Written as DNA, the CDR3 is TGTGCCAGTAGTATAGGGAGCGCTAATGAAAAACTGTTTTTT. It is translated as CASSIGSANEKLFF.

V gene TRBV7-6 combines with J gene TRBJ2-2; 8 bases are a match to TRBD1. CDR3 size: 15 residues. V dropped 5 bases and J dropped 4; count of bases not matched to a gene: 6. Germline CDR1 SGHVS, CDR2 FNYEAQ. The CDR3 is CASSRQGWGTGELFF. The CDR3 coding sequence is TGTGCCAGCAGCCGACAGGGGTGGGGCACCGGGGAGCTGTTTTTT.

J is TRBJ2-3 and V is TRBV6-5; weak D call: TRBD1 (5 bases). V gave up 6 bases and J gave up 4 bases, with 17 bases separating them. Germline V gene sequence: CDR1 MNHEY, CDR2 SVGAGI. The length of the CDR3 is 15 residues. CDR3 nucleotides: TGTGCCAGCAGCCCTCTAGGCGTAGGGGCAGATACGCAGTATTTT. It codes for CASSPLGVGADTQYF.

This sequence joins TRBV11-2 and TRBJ1-1, with 9 bases aligning to TRBD1. CDR1 and CDR2 from the germline V gene are SGHAT and FQNNGV. This CDR3 spans 15 amino acids. V dropped 5 bases and J dropped 6; count of bases not matched to a gene: 10. In nucleotides, the CDR3 is TGTGCCAGCAGCAAACGGGCGGACAGGGGAGCTGAAGCTTTCTTT. Protein product: CASSKRADRGAEAFF.

On this clone: The same CDR3 arises from other DNA sequences in this sample as well. The V and J genes are TRBV11-2 and TRBJ2-3; 14 positions agree with TRBD2. This CDR3 has 19 residues. Per germline, CDR1 SGHAT and CDR2 FQNNGV. V shed 5 bases and J 1 base; nucleotides not matched to a gene: 11. The CDR3 coding sequence is TGTGCCAGCAGCCGACCGGGACTAGCGGGAGTGGGCGGCACAGATACGCAGTATTTT. This gives the protein CASSRPGLAGVGGTDTQYF.

This CDR3 reads CASTPRTGWGTVNEQFF. DNA of the CDR3: TGTGCCAGTACCCCCCGGACAGGGTGGGGAACGGTCAATGAGCAGTTCTTC. V gene TRBV19 combines with J gene TRBJ2-1; 8 bases match TRBD1. This CDR3 is built from 17 residues. The trim removed 7 bases at V and 6 bases at J, leaving 17 bases unmatched. Germline V gene sequence: CDR1 LNHDA, CDR2 SQIVND (reference sequence). The full variable domain, completed using reference TRBV19 and TRBJ2-1, is DGGITQSPKYLFRKEGQNVTLSCEQNLNHDAMYWYRQDPGQGLRLIYYSQIVNDFQKGDIAEGYSVSREKKESFPLTVTSAQKNPTAFYLCASTPRTGWGTVNEQFFGPGTRLTVL.

This rearrangement joins TRBV6-6 to TRBJ1-1; 7 bases align to TRBD1. Trimming at V came to 4 bases and at J to 3 bases, leaving 5 bases not matched to a gene. The CDR3 contains 14 residues. From germline, CDR1 is MNHNY and CDR2 SVGAGI (reference sequence). The CDR3 spells CASSSQGGDTEAFF. The CDR3 coding sequence is TGTGCCAGCAGTTCTCAAGGGGGCGACACTGAAGCTTTCTTT.

This clone occurred once. The chain uses TRBV14 and TRBJ1-1, with TRBD1 matching 10 bases. V shed 4 bases and J 0 bases; nucleotides not matched to a gene: 8. Germline CDR1 is SGHDN and CDR2 is FVKESK. This CDR3 comprises 17 residues. DNA for the CDR3: TGTGCCAGCAGCCCCAAGTGGGACAGGGGAATGAACACTGAAGCTTTCTTT. Its translation: CASSPKWDRGMNTEAFF.

The V gene is TRBV6-5, the J gene TRBJ1-2; TRBD1 matches 9 bases. The CDR3 consists of 16 residues. Trimming took 0 bases from V and 2 from J; bases not matched to a gene: 4. Germline lookup yields CDR1 MNHEY and CDR2 SVGAGI. DNA for the CDR3: TGTGCCAGCAGTTACTCCAGACAGGGGGGAAACTATGGCTACACCTTC. Translation: CASSYSRQGGNYGYTF.

This clone was counted between two and nine times. This chain connects TRBV30 to TRBJ2-2, with 7 bases aligning to TRBD2. The CDR3 consists of 15 residues. V dropped 2 bases and J dropped 7; count of bases not matched to a gene: 10. Germline V gene sequence: CDR1 GTSNPN, CDR2 SVGIG (reference sequence). The CDR3 reads CAWSRLGGAGGELFF. As DNA, the CDR3 is TGTGCCTGGAGTCGGTTGGGAGGGGCTGGCGGGGAGCTGTTTTTT.

The chain joins TRBV11-2 to TRBJ2-3, with 13 bases matching TRBD2. Germline V gives CDR1 SGHAT, CDR2 FQNNGV. With V trimmed by 5 bases and J by 6 bases, 5 bases remained unmatched. The CDR3 is 15 amino acids. The CDR3 nucleotides read TGTGCCAGCAGCCCCGGACTAGCGGGAGCGGATACGCAGTATTTT. Amino acids: CASSPGLAGADTQYF. Full variable domain (remainder filled in from reference TRBV11-2 and TRBJ2-3): EAGVAQSPRYKIIEKRQSVAFWCNPISGHATLYWYQQILGQGPKLLIQFQNNGVVDDSQLPKDRFSAERLKGVDSTLKIQPAKLEDSAVYLCASSPGLAGADTQYFGPGTRLTVL.

V is TRBV6-1 and J is TRBJ1-4; possible D gene TRBD1, 5 bases. The CDR3 is 13 residues long. Germline V gene data show CDR1 as MNHNS and CDR2 as SASEGT. Trimming took off 4 bases at V and 5 bases at J, with 8 bases between the two ends. The CDR3, as DNA: TGTGCCAGCAGTGGGGGGGTGAATGAAAAACTGTTTTTT. Its translation: CASSGGVNEKLFF.

The chain has TRBV6-5 and TRBJ1-1; D unclear. The CDR3 consists of 15 residues. Germline-derived CDR1 and CDR2 are MNHEY and SVGAGI. Trimming stripped 0 bases from V and 0 bases from J, with 8 bases between. The CDR3 loop is CASSYSGSVNTEAFF. Written as DNA, the CDR3 is TGTGCCAGCAGTTACTCCGGGTCCGTGAACACTGAAGCTTTCTTT.

The chain recombines TRBV5-1 with TRBJ2-5; perhaps TRBD2 as D (6 bases). The CDR3 is 13 amino acids. Germline loops: CDR1 SGHRS, CDR2 YFSETQ. Trimming left V 3 bases short and J 7 bases short, with 13 bases between. CDR3: CASSSRPGGTQYF. The CDR3 DNA reads as TGCGCCAGCAGCTCCCGCCCCGGGGGGACCCAGTACTTC.

This chain joins TRBV9 and TRBJ1-4; no definite D call. The CDR3 consists of 16 residues. Per the germline V gene, CDR1 is SGDLS and CDR2 is YYNGEE. V was pared by 0 bases and J by 6 bases, with 15 bases between. The DNA for the CDR3 is TGTGCCAGCAGCGTAGACAGCCTGGCGATCCATGAAAAACTGTTTTTT. This gives the protein CASSVDSLAIHEKLFF.

This chain uses TRBV7-9 with TRBJ1-2; 7 bases line up with TRBD1. Germline CDR1 and CDR2: SEHNR and FQNEAQ (reference sequence). The V segment lost 4 bases and the J segment 8 bases; nucleotides outside the gene matches: 13. The CDR3 extends over 15 amino acids. The CDR3 protein is CASSSQPVTGDGYTF. Written as DNA, the CDR3 is TGTGCCAGCAGCTCCCAGCCGGTCACAGGGGACGGCTACACCTTC.

V gene TRBV5-1 combines with J gene TRBJ1-5; 7 bases are shared with TRBD1. The trim removed 4 bases at V and 3 bases at J, leaving 4 bases unmatched. The germline V gene has CDR1 SGHRS and CDR2 YFSETQ. The CDR3 consists of 14 residues. DNA for the CDR3: TGCGCCAGCAGCCGGACAGGAGACAATCAGCCCCAGCATTTT. Residues: CASSRTGDNQPQHF. The whole variable domain, filled in from reference TRBV5-1 and TRBJ1-5, reads KAGVTQTPRYLIKTRGQQVTLSCSPISGHRSVSWYQQTPGQGLQFLFEYFSETQRNKGNFPGRFSGRQFSNSRSEMNVSTLELGDSALYLCASSRTGDNQPQHFGDGTRLSIL.

The rearrangement links TRBV9 to TRBJ2-3; 11 bases agree with TRBD2. The CDR3 has 15 amino acids. V trimming: 3 bases; J trimming: 3 bases; junction bases outside the gene matches: 3. CDR1 is SGDLS, CDR2 YYNGEE, per germline. The CDR3 DNA reads TGTGCCAGCAGCGCCACTAGCGGGAGAACAGATACGCAGTATTTT. It is translated as CASSATSGRTDTQYF.

The chain uses TRBV5-6 and TRBJ1-1; TRBD1 matches 8 bases. Unmatched junction bases numbered 7, after V lost 4 bases and J lost 5 bases. This CDR3 is 14 amino acids long. CDR1 is SGHDT and CDR2 is YYEEEE in the germline V gene. The CDR3, as DNA: TGTGCCAGCAGCCCCCAGGGGGCGCAGACTGAAGCTTTCTTT. Its protein is CASSPQGAQTEAFF.

This sequence joins TRBV30 and TRBJ1-1, with unresolved D. V gave up 7 bases and J gave up 10 bases, with 13 bases separating them. Germline V gene sequence: CDR1 GTSNPN, CDR2 SVGIG (reference sequence). CDR3 length equals 10 residues. As DNA, the CDR3 is TGTGCCTCGAAACGGTACCGAGCTTTCTTT. It specifies CASKRYRAFF.

The chain has TRBV5-4 and TRBJ2-1; 11 positions match TRBD2. CDR1 SGHNT and CDR2 YYREEE come from the germline V gene (reference sequence). The CDR3 covers 15 residues. J was trimmed by 8 bases and V by 0 bases; bases with no gene match: 4. CDR3 bases: TGTGCCAGCAGCTTGGGTGGGACTAGCGGCCATGAGCAGTTCTTC. This codes for CASSLGGTSGHEQFF.

Here the CDR3 reads CASSTPGELGVGKLFF. The CDR3 DNA is TGTGCCAGTAGTACCCCCGGGGAGCTCGGTGTAGGAAAACTGTTTTTT. The J gene is TRBJ1-4, the V gene TRBV19; D is unclear. The CDR3 sequence is 16 residues long. Germline V gene sequence: CDR1 LNHDA, CDR2 SQIVND (reference sequence). With 4 bases removed from V and 10 bases from J, the gap between germline ends came to 22 bases.